These T cell receptor beta chains were read from a single sample in a study of blood T cell repertoires in COVID-19. Libraries were prepared by immunoSEQ multiplex PCR; TCRdb keeps only in-frame clonotypes and omits some of them. Among over 15,000 clones listed, approximately 80% were seen once. The sequenced sample consisted of peripheral blood. These receptors were obtained from a man between 65 and 85 years old with COVID-19, enrolled during active disease. CDR3s include the opening cysteine and the closing phenylalanine or tryptophan. The order of the fields is J gene, D gene, V gene, clone size, CDR3 DNA, CDR3 protein. A D gene is named only where the DNA matches it firmly. Clone size, where shown, is once, few, many, or a class for clones that have expanded.

TRBJ1-5 | TRBD1 | TRBV18 | . | TGTGCCAGCTCACTCCGTGGACAGGGGACCACGCCAAATCAGCCCCAGCATTTT | CASSLRGQGTTPNQPQHF
TRBJ1-1 | . | TRBV27 | . | TGTGCCAGCAGTTTATCCCCGTACGTCTCAGGGAACACTGAAGCTTTCTTT | CASSLSPYVSGNTEAFF
TRBJ2-1 | TRBD2 | TRBV2 | . | TGTGCCAGCGTTGAGAGCGGGGGGTTCTACAATGAGCAGTTCTTC | CASVESGGFYNEQFF
TRBJ1-5 | TRBD1 | TRBV19 | . | TGTGCCAGTATCCTAGACAGGGTCAGCAATCAGCCCCAGCATTTT | CASILDRVSNQPQHF
TRBJ2-3 | . | TRBV24-1 | . | TGTGCCACCAGTGATGCAAGAACCTCTGAGGATACGCAGTATTTT | CATSDARTSEDTQYF
TRBJ1-1 | TRBD1 | TRBV2 | once | TGTGCCAGTTCATCCGACAGGGCTGCCACTGAAGCTTTCTTT | CASSSDRAATEAFF
TRBJ1-2 | . | TRBV5-4 | . | TGTGCCAGCAGCTCGCCTTTTGCGGGGATCTATGGCTACACCTTC | CASSSPFAGIYGYTF
TRBJ1-2 | . | TRBV11-2 | . | TGTGCCAGCAGCCAGTCGGGTAGGCGGGATTATGGCTACACCTTC | CASSQSGRRDYGYTF
TRBJ1-2 | TRBD1 | TRBV6-1 | . | TGTGCCAGCAGTGAACTGGACCGACAGGGGGTTGGCTACACCTTC | CASSELDRQGVGYTF
TRBJ2-5 | . | TRBV14 | medium-sized | TGTGCCAGCAGCCCTCCGGGGGAGACCCAGTACTTC | CASSPPGETQYF
TRBJ2-7 | . | TRBV18 | . | TGTGCCAGCTCACCCGGGTCTTCCTCCTACGAGCAGTACTTC | CASSPGSSSYEQYF
TRBJ1-3 | . | TRBV27 | . | TGTGCCAGCAGTTTAAGCAGGGCCTCTGGAAACACCATATATTTT | CASSLSRASGNTIYF
TRBJ2-7 | . | TRBV2 | . | TGTGCCAGCACCCCGGGACACCTAACCGAGCAGTACTTC | CASTPGHLTEQYF
TRBJ1-1 | TRBD1 | TRBV4-2 | . | TGTGCCAGCAGCCACCCTCAGGGGGAGTACACTGAAGCTTTCTTT | CASSHPQGEYTEAFF
TRBJ2-2 | TRBD1 | TRBV5-1 | . | TGCGCCAGCACTAAAGGACAGGGGCCCGGGGAGCTGTTTTTT | CASTKGQGPGELFF
TRBJ2-2 | TRBD2 | TRBV28 | . | TGTGCCAGTCGGCGGGGGGCATCGAACACCGGGGAGCTGTTTTTT | CASRRGASNTGELFF
TRBJ2-2 | TRBD1 | TRBV19 | . | TGTGCCACCCGGGACAGGGGGCTAACCGGGGAGCTGTTTTTT | CATRDRGLTGELFF
TRBJ2-7 | . | TRBV24-1 | . | TGTGCCACCATCATTTGCGGGACTCCCTGCTCCTACGAGCAGTACTTC | CATIICGTPCSYEQYF
TRBJ1-6 | TRBD1 | TRBV7-8 | . | TGTGCCAGCAGCTTAGAAGGACAGGGGGCCTATAATTCACCCCTCCACTTT | CASSLEGQGAYNSPLHF
TRBJ2-7 | TRBD2 | TRBV6-5 | . | TGTGCCAGCAGTTACATTAGCGGGGGGAGCTCCTACGAGCAGTACTTC | CASSYISGGSSYEQYF
TRBJ1-5 | . | TRBV6-5 | few | TGTGCCAGCAGGCGACAGGTGGGGAATCAGCCCCAGCATTTT | CASRRQVGNQPQHF
TRBJ1-1 | . | TRBV18 | few | TGTGCCAGCTCAACTCACAGGGAGGGGACTGAAGCTTTCTTT | CASSTHREGTEAFF
TRBJ2-1 | . | TRBV20-1 | few | TGCAGTGCTACGGTTAATGAGCAGTTCTTC | CSATVNEQFF
TRBJ2-1 | TRBD2 | TRBV7-7 | . | TGTGCCAGCAGCCCGAGGGTAGCGGGAAGTAGCTCCTACAATGAGCAGTTCTTC | CASSPRVAGSSSYNEQFF
TRBJ2-3 | . | TRBV5-4 | . | TGTGCCAGCACCACGGGGAATGGGATTACGCAGTATTTT | CASTTGNGITQYF
TRBJ2-1 | . | TRBV27 | . | TGTGCCAGCAGTTTCCGTGACAATGAGCAGTTCTTC | CASSFRDNEQFF
TRBJ1-1 | . | TRBV7-6 | . | TGTGCCAGCAGCTTAAGGGGCAGATCCACTGAAGCTTTCTTT | CASSLRGRSTEAFF
TRBJ2-3 | TRBD1 | TRBV7-9 | few | TGTGCCAGCAGCCCGACCCGGACAGGGTGGTTGGGTAGCACAGATACGCAGTATTTT | CASSPTRTGWLGSTDTQYF
TRBJ1-2 | TRBD1 | TRBV27 | . | TGTGCCAGCAGTCCGCGACAGGGGCCGTTGAGGACCTTC | CASSPRQGPLRTF
TRBJ1-2 | TRBD1 | TRBV6-5 | . | TGTGCCAGCAGCCGGGACAGTATCTATGGCTACACCTTC | CASSRDSIYGYTF
TRBJ1-4 | . | TRBV5-8 | medium-sized | TGTGCCAGCAGCTTGCAACCGGGTGAAAAACTGTTTTTT | CASSLQPGEKLFF
TRBJ1-1 | TRBD1 | TRBV6-5 | . | TGTGCCAGCAGGGGACAGCTGAACACTGAAGCTTTCTTT | CASRGQLNTEAFF
TRBJ2-2 | . | TRBV5-1 | . | TGCGCCAGCAGAGAGGGCGGGATGATAAACACCGGGGAGCTGTTTTTT | CASREGGMINTGELFF
TRBJ2-7 | TRBD1 | TRBV7-2 | . | TGTGCCAGCAGCCGGGACAGAGACTACGAGCAGTACTTC | CASSRDRDYEQYF
TRBJ2-2 | . | TRBV7-2 | . | TGTGCCAGCAGCTTAGGGGGTCGAGGGACCGGGGAGCTGTTTTTT | CASSLGGRGTGELFF
TRBJ2-7 | . | TRBV6-1 | . | TGTGCCAGCAGTGAAGTGGTGACTACGTCCTACGAGCAGTACTTC | CASSEVVTTSYEQYF
TRBJ1-1 | . | TRBV7-9 | . | TGTGCCAGCAGCTCCAGCGGGCGGAACACTGAAGCTTTCTTT | CASSSSGRNTEAFF
TRBJ2-7 | . | TRBV21-1 | . | TGTGCCAGCAGCGAGGGACATCTGTACGAGCAGTACTTC | CASSEGHLYEQYF
TRBJ2-1 | TRBD1 | TRBV2 | . | TGTGCCAGCAGTGAGGGACAGGGGTTGGCCTACAATGAGCAGTTCTTC | CASSEGQGLAYNEQFF
TRBJ2-7 | . | TRBV2 | . | TGTGCCAGCAGTGAAATCGCGGGGTACGGCGGGCGTTCCTACGAGCAGTACTTC | CASSEIAGYGGRSYEQYF
TRBJ1-2 | . | TRBV28 | few | TGTGCCAGCAGACTGCAGGGGATAGATGGCTACACCTTC | CASRLQGIDGYTF
TRBJ1-1 | . | TRBV6-2/TRBV6-3 | . | TGTGCCAGCAGTTACTCGACCAGGGGTTCTGAAGCTTTCTTT | CASSYSTRGSEAFF
TRBJ1-5 | . | TRBV19 | . | TGTGCCAGTAAGGAAGGACTTAATCAGCCCCAGCATTTT | CASKEGLNQPQHF
TRBJ2-3 | . | TRBV3-1/TRBV3-2 | once | TGTGCCAGCAGCCTGATTCCGGACAGAAGAAACACAGATACGCAGTATTTT | CASSLIPDRRNTDTQYF